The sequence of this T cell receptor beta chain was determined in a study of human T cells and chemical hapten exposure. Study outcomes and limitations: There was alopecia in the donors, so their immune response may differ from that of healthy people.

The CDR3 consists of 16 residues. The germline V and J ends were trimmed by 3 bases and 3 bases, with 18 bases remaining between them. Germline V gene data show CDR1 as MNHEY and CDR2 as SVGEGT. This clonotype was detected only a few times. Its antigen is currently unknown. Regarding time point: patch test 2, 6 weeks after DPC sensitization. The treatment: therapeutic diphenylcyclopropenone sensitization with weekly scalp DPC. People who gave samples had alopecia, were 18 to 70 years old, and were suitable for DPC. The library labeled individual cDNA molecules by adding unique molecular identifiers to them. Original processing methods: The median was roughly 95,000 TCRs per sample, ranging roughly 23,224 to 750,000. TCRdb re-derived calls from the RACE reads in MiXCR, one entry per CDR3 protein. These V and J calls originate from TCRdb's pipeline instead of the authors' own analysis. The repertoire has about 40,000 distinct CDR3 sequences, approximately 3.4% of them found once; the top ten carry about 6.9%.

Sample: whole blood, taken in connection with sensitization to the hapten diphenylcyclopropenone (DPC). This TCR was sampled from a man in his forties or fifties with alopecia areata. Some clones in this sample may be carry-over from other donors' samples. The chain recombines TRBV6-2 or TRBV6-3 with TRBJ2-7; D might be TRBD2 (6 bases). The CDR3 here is CASSYPTGGPNYEQYF. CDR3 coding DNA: TGTGCCAGCAGTTATCCGACCGGGGGACCAAACTACGAGCAGTACTTC.